Listed below are T cell receptor beta chains from one sample, sequenced in a study of shared clonotypes between healthy human individuals. TCRdb keeps only in-frame clones here, not all; method: immunoSEQ multiplex PCR. The sample shows around 560,000 clones, approximately 95% of them seen only once. The sample taken for sequencing was naive CD8+ T cells sorted from blood. The origin of the receptors is a woman in her 30s in good health. CDR3s include the opening cysteine and the closing phenylalanine or tryptophan. A D gene is named only where the DNA matches it firmly. A row's size may be missing; if present it is once, few, many or a size class.

>TRBJ1-2|.|15|TRBV19|.
TGTGCCAGTAGTATCTTTGGGGGTCTTGACTATGGCTACACCTTC
CASSIFGGLDYGYTF
>TRBJ2-1|.|13|TRBV19|once
TGTGCCAGTAGGGACGGCTCCTACAATGAGCAGTTCTTC
CASRDGSYNEQFF
>TRBJ1-2|.|15|TRBV18|.
TGTGCCAGCTCACCACCGGTAACGACTAACTATGGCTACACCTTC
CASSPPVTTNYGYTF
>TRBJ2-3|TRBD2|17|TRBV5-1|.
TGCGCCAGCAGCCTGGGGACTAGCGGGAGGGGTTCAGATACGCAGTATTTT
CASSLGTSGRGSDTQYF
>TRBJ2-7|.|16|TRBV27|.
TGTGCCAGCAGTCCGGGATTAGGAGCATTGGCTTACGAGCAGTACTTC
CASSPGLGALAYEQYF
>TRBJ1-5|.|18|TRBV11-2|.
TGTGCCAGCAGCTTAGCTATTCCATGGGGGGCAGACAATCAGCCCCAGCATTTT
CASSLAIPWGADNQPQHF
>TRBJ2-7|TRBD1|15|TRBV4-1|.
TGCGCCAGCAGCCACGACCGGGACAGTCTATACGAGCAGTACTTC
CASSHDRDSLYEQYF
>TRBJ1-3|.|16|TRBV14|.
TGTGCCAGCAGCCAAGATAGCACATCCTCTGGAAACACCATATATTTT
CASSQDSTSSGNTIYF
>TRBJ2-7|.|14|TRBV21-1|.
TGTGCCAGCAGCAACCGGACAGCCTCCTACGAGCAGTACTTC
CASSNRTASYEQYF
>TRBJ1-2|.|14|TRBV4-1|once
TGCGCCAGCAGCCAAGGACTCCCGGACTATGGCTACACCTTC
CASSQGLPDYGYTF
>TRBJ2-1|.|16|TRBV9|.
TGTGCCAGCAGCCCCAGTCGACTTCCTCCCCCGGGGGAGCAGTTCTTC
CASSPSRLPPPGEQFF
>TRBJ2-1|.|13|TRBV2|.
TGTGCCAGCAGTGCGGCTAGCAGCAATGAGCAGTTCTTC
CASSAASSNEQFF
>TRBJ2-1|TRBD2|16|TRBV27|.
TGTGCCAGCAGTCCATCGACTAGCGGGAGGGGAAATGAGCAGTTCTTC
CASSPSTSGRGNEQFF
>TRBJ1-5|.|16|TRBV15|once
TGTGCCACCAGCAGAACTCGGGGGGTGGGCAATCAGCCCCAGCATTTT
CATSRTRGVGNQPQHF
>TRBJ2-1|.|13|TRBV15|once
TGTGCCACCGGGACTCCCCCCTACAATGAGCAGTTCTTC
CATGTPPYNEQFF
>TRBJ2-3|TRBD2|16|TRBV5-8|.
TGTGCCAGCAGCCTGCAGCGGGATCCGGGCACAGATACGCAGTATTTT
CASSLQRDPGTDTQYF
>TRBJ2-1|.|14|TRBV4-1|.
TGCGCCAGCAGCCTCCGGCGGGATCTCAATGAGCAGTTCTTC
CASSLRRDLNEQFF
>TRBJ1-1|.|13|TRBV9|.
TGTGCCAGCAGCGTAGGCACCCCTAACGAAGCTTTCTTT
CASSVGTPNEAFF
>TRBJ2-7|.|14|TRBV5-6|.
TGTGCCAGCAGCTTGTTTGACCGGGTTTACGAGCAGTACTTC
CASSLFDRVYEQYF
>TRBJ2-1|.|12|TRBV2|.
TGTGCCAGCAGTGAATATCTGGGAGAGCAGTTCTTC
CASSEYLGEQFF
>TRBJ2-7|.|15|TRBV11-1|.
TGTGCCAGCAGCTTAGAAGCAAATGGCCCCTACGAGCAGTACTTC
CASSLEANGPYEQYF
>TRBJ2-7|TRBD1|15|TRBV6-5|.
TGTGCCAGCAGTAGCCGAACAGGGGAGAACTACGAGCAGTACTTC
CASSSRTGENYEQYF
>TRBJ2-7|.|16|TRBV10-3|.
TGTGCCATCAGTGATCTGAAGGGACTCGGGTCCTACGAGCAGTACTTC
CAISDLKGLGSYEQYF
>TRBJ2-1|.|12|TRBV25-1|.
TGTGCCAGCAGTGACTCCTACAATGAGCAGTTCTTC
CASSDSYNEQFF
>TRBJ1-4|.|19|TRBV11-2|.
TGTGCCAGCAGCCCGTCAGACCGACAGGCCTCTGGTACTAATGAAAAACTGTTTTTT
CASSPSDRQASGTNEKLFF
>TRBJ2-7|.|14|TRBV4-1|once
TGCGCCAGCAGCCAAGAGTCGGGAGAGAACGAGCAGTACTTC
CASSQESGENEQYF
>TRBJ2-3|.|18|TRBV19|.
TGTGCCAGTAGTATCCTCCCCCCGGCCTCGGAGGGAATAGATACGCAGTATTTT
CASSILPPASEGIDTQYF
>TRBJ2-7|TRBD2|16|TRBV6-5|.
TGTGCCAGCAGTTCGTTGATATCAGCGGGACGCCACGAGCAGTACTTC
CASSSLISAGRHEQYF
>TRBJ2-7|.|12|TRBV2|once
TGTGCCAGCAGTGTTCAAGTATCCGAGCAGTACTTC
CASSVQVSEQYF
>TRBJ2-7|TRBD1|16|TRBV6-5|.
TGTGCCAGCAGTCACTTGCCGGGACAGGGGGCGCGAGAGCAGTACTTC
CASSHLPGQGAREQYF
>TRBJ2-7|.|12|TRBV29-1|.
TGCAGCGTAGCCGGGACTTCCTACGAGCAGTACTTC
CSVAGTSYEQYF
>TRBJ1-1|.|13|TRBV9|.
TGTGCCAGCAGCGATTCGATGAACACTGAAGCTTTCTTT
CASSDSMNTEAFF
>TRBJ1-3|TRBD1|15|TRBV7-8|.
TGTGCCAGCAGCTTTACAGGGGCGATCGGAAACACCATATATTTT
CASSFTGAIGNTIYF
>TRBJ1-1|.|17|TRBV11-2|.
TGTGCCAGCAGTTACGACCCGGTTATACAGGGGAACACTGAAGCTTTCTTT
CASSYDPVIQGNTEAFF
>TRBJ1-1|.|17|TRBV9|.
TGTGCCAGCAGCCCTTGGACCGGCCGTGAAACGAACACTGAAGCTTTCTTT
CASSPWTGRETNTEAFF
>TRBJ2-7|.|14|TRBV28|.
TGTGCCAGCGGGGAACAGGCCTCTACCTACGAGCAGTACTTC
CASGEQASTYEQYF
>TRBJ2-7|.|14|TRBV7-6|.
TGTGCCAGCAGCCCCGCCGTAGGGATATACGAGCAGTACTTC
CASSPAVGIYEQYF
>TRBJ2-2|.|14|TRBV6-1|once
TGTGCCAGCAGTGAATTAAAGGGTCGCGGGGAGCTGTTTTTT
CASSELKGRGELFF
>TRBJ2-7|TRBD1|16|TRBV13|.
TGTGCCAGCAGCGTATCCGGGACAGGGGATAACTACGAGCAGTACTTC
CASSVSGTGDNYEQYF
>TRBJ2-5|TRBD1|17|TRBV14|.
TGTGCCAGCAGCCAAGAAGGGGGCTGGCGGGTACAAGAGACCCAGTACTTC
CASSQEGGWRVQETQYF
>TRBJ2-1|TRBD2|15|TRBV19|.
TGTGCCAGTAGTCCCTGGACTAGCGGTTACAATGAGCAGTTCTTC
CASSPWTSGYNEQFF
>TRBJ2-5|TRBD1|16|TRBV9|.
TGTGCCAGCAGCGTAGAGGGGACAGGGCCGGGAGAGACCCAGTACTTC
CASSVEGTGPGETQYF
>TRBJ1-1|.|18|TRBV9|.
TGTGCCAGCAGCGCTAACCCTCCTGGGTCGGAATTTTACACTGAAGCTTTCTTT
CASSANPPGSEFYTEAFF